What follows are 2 T cell receptor beta chains derived from one specimen sequenced in a study. TCRdb reprocessed the reads via MiXCR and lists one record per CDR3 protein. This sample carries about 15,000 distinct CDR3 sequences, roughly a third of them seen once, and the ten largest clones take about 15%. What was sequenced was blood. The receptors stem from a human donor.

On this clonotype itself: A much larger clonotype is one base distant, so this may be a read error. The chain joins TRBV4-2 to TRBJ2-2, with D possibly TRBD1 on 5 matching bases. This CDR3 is built from 13 residues. Germline V CDR1 and CDR2: LGHNA, YNFKEQ. CDR3 in DNA: TGTGCCAGCAGCCAAACAGACACCGGACATTTGCTTTTT. Amino acids: CASSQTDTGHLLF.

The chain couples TRBV4-2 to TRBJ1-2; TRBD1 aligns across 11 bases. This CDR3 is 19 amino acids long. CDR1 and CDR2 (germline): LGHNA, YNFKEQ. Trimming at V came to 0 bases and at J to 0 bases, leaving 9 bases not matched to a gene. CDR3 in amino acids: CASSQDVRDRGLANYGYTF. DNA for the CDR3: TGTGCCAGCAGCCAAGATGTCCGGGACAGGGGGTTAGCTAACTATGGCTACACCTTC.